This TCR beta chain was found in a study of T cells in Graves' hyperthyroidism and ophthalmopathy. This CDR3 contains 14 residues. The germline gives CDR1 SGHVS, CDR2 FQNEAQ. Trimming took off 5 bases at V and 4 bases at J, with 13 bases between the two ends. From RNA transcripts, TCR beta CDR3 regions were amplified. During a first-round RT-PCR of the TCR CDR3, the HTBI primer set was used. TCRdb passed the multiplex PCR reads through MiXCR, listing each CDR3 protein once. The sample lists more than 350,000 distinct CDR3 sequences; 15% were seen once. This clonotype was counted at least ten times. The chain is built from TRBV7-8 and TRBJ2-3; D call uncertain. Material for sequencing was blood. This sequence was found in a woman in her fifties or sixties with Graves' ophthalmopathy. The CDR3 DNA is TGTGCCAGCAGCCTAGATAGACTGCCAGATACGCAGTATTTT. Translating gives CASSLDRLPDTQYF.